This TCR beta chain was sequenced in a study of PD-1 blockade in classical Hodgkin lymphoma. Germline CDR1 and CDR2: KGHSH and LQKENI. CDR3 length: 16 residues. V gave up 6 bases and J gave up 2 bases; unmatched junction bases: 7. TCRdb keeps only in-frame clones here, not all; method: immunoSEQ multiplex PCR. This repertoire shows 25,000 to 35,000 clones, under 70% found once; its top ten account for over 12%. All patients relapsed after autologous stem cell transplantation, and brentuximab vedotin exposure varied. Study outcomes and limitations: Why repertoires differed is undefined; disease activity or prior therapy possibly contributed. Some patients started nivolumab under 1 year after ASCT, and they were excluded. CD4+ TCR diversity climbed significantly by C4D1, unlike CD8+ TCR diversity. Patients newly diagnosed and complete responders had comparable baseline diversity.

On this clone: Its antigen is unidentified.

The sequencing used peripheral blood mononuclear cells (PBMCs), collected before the second cycle of nivolumab. The V call is TRBV18, the J call TRBJ2-2, with 9 nucleotides matching TRBD2. The receptor's source is a human donor with classical Hodgkin lymphoma. CDR3 DNA: TGTGCCAGCTCGGCGAGCGGGGGGATTAACACCGGGGAGCTGTTTTTT. This gives the protein CASSASGGINTGELFF.